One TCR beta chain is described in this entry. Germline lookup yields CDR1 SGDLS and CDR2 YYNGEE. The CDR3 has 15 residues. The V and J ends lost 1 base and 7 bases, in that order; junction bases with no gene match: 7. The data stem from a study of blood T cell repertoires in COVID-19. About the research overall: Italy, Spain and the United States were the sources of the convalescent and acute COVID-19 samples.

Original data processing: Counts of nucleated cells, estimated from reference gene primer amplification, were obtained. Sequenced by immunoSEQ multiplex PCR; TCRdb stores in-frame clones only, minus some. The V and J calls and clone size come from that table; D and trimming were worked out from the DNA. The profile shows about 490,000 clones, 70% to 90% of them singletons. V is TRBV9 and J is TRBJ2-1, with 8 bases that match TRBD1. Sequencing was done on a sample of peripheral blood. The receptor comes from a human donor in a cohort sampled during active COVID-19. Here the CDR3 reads CASSVQGALGNEQFF. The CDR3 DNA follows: TGTGCCAGCAGCGTACAGGGGGCTTTGGGAAATGAGCAGTTCTTC. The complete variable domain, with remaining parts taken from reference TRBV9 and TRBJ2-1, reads DSGVTQTPKHLITATGQRVTLRCSPRSGDLSVYWYQQSLDQGLQFLIQYYNGEERAKGNILERFSAQQFPDLHSELNLSSLELGDSALYFCASSVQGALGNEQFFGPGTRLTVL.